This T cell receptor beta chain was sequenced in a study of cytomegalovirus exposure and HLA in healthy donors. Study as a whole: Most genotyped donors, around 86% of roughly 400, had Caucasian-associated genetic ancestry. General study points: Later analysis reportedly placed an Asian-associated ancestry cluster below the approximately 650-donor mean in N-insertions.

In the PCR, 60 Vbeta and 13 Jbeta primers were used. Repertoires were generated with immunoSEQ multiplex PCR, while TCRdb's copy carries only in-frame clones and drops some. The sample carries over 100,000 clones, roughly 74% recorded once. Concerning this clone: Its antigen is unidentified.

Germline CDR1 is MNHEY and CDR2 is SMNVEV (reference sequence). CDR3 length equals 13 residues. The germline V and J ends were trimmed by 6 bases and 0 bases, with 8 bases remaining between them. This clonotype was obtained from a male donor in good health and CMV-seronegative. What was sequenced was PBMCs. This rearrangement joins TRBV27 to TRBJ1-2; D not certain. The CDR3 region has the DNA TGTGCCAGCAGCTACGGGACTAACTATGGCTACACCTTC. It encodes CASSYGTNYGYTF.